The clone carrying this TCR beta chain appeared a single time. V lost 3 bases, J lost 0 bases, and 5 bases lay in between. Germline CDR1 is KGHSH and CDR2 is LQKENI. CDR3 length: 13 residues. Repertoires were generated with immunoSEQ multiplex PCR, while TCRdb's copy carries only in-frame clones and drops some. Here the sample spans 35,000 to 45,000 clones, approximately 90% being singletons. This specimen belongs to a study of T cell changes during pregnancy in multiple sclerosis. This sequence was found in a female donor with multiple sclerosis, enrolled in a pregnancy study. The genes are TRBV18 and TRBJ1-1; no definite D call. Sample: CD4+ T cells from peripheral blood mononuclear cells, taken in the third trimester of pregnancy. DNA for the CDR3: TGTGCCAGCTCACCCCCCATGAACACTGAAGCTTTCTTT. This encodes CASSPPMNTEAFF.